This T cell receptor (beta chain) was captured in a study of graft-versus-host responses after intestinal transplantation. On this clone itself: Its target is unknown.

The germline V and J ends were trimmed by 4 bases and 2 bases, with 11 bases remaining between them. This CDR3 is built from 14 residues. Germline loops: CDR1 LNHDA, CDR2 SQIVND (reference sequence). Clones were read by immunoSEQ multiplex PCR, and TCRdb kept only the in-frame ones, dropping some. The table has around 90,000 clones, about 94% seen once. The chain carries TRBV19 and TRBJ1-2; D is unresolved. Sequencing used unstimulated CD4+ T cells sorted from spleen or lymph node cells, obtained before transplant. The sequence came from a human donor who was the organ donor for an intestinal transplant. DNA for the CDR3: TGTGCCAGTAGTAGGGGTCTTCTCAACTATGGCTACACCTTC. Its translation: CASSRGLLNYGYTF.